This TCR beta chain was identified in a study of CD8 T cells in ankylosing spondylitis. Generation of TCR beta libraries employed quantitative 5'-RACE incorporating molecular barcodes. TCRdb used MiXCR to reprocess the 5' RACE reads, holding one entry per CDR3 protein. The data contain around 280,000 distinct CDR3 sequences, around 19% of them seen just once; the ten biggest clones take up 7.8%. Findings of the study overall: Clones linked to the disease showed a CD8+ phenotype. They occurred at relatively low frequencies in peripheral blood.

The CDR3 length is 15 residues. Germline CDR1 reads SGHRS; CDR2 reads YFSETQ. V lost 1 base to trimming and J lost 2 bases, with 11 bases between them. In this sample, this clonotype turned up a few times. Its cognate antigen is unknown. J is TRBJ2-3 and V is TRBV5-1; possible D gene TRBD2, 6 bases. The clonotype was recovered from a male donor with ankylosing spondylitis or in good health (not recorded which). The sequenced sample was blood, either unsorted or a sorted T cell fraction (not recorded which). CDR3 in amino acids: CASSLTGESTDTQYF. The CDR3 nucleotides are TGCGCCAGCAGCTTGACGGGAGAATCCACAGATACGCAGTATTTT.